This T cell receptor beta chain was sequenced during a study of blood T cell repertoires in COVID-19. There are 15 residues in the CDR3. The V and J ends lost 1 base and 8 bases, in that order; junction bases with no gene match: 7. CDR1 SGDLS and CDR2 YYNGEE come from the germline V gene. Enrollment of patients from Seattle took place during active infection, with longitudinal follow-up. Assay used: immunoSEQ multiplex PCR; TCRdb lists only in-frame clones, some missing. The sample gives some 100,000 clones, around 88% of which show up once; approximately 2% is in the top ten. Sequencing was carried out using peripheral blood. The receptor's source is a man in his fifties or sixties with COVID-19, enrolled during active disease. V usage is TRBV9 and J usage is TRBJ2-1; 9 nucleotides line up with TRBD2. The CDR3 region has the DNA TGTGCCAGCAGCGTAAGTGGGACTAGCAACGATGAGCAGTTCTTC. Its protein is CASSVSGTSNDEQFF.